Listed below are T cell receptor beta chains from one sample, sequenced in a study of T-cell memory formation after mild COVID-19. TCRdb called the 5' RACE reads again in MiXCR, with one record for every CDR3 protein. The sample shows roughly 310,000 distinct CDR3 sequences, approximately 15% of them seen only once. The sequencing input was PBMCs or a T cell subset sorted from them (not recorded which). The receptors derive from a man aged 18 to 29 who had mild COVID-19 (a few samples of this study predate the infection). Cell type and time point are not known. The conserved cysteine and the conserved F or W are not part of the CDR3 here. The order of the fields is CDR3 length, D gene, V gene, CDR3 protein. The D gene is left open where the match is weak.

10 . TRBV19 ASSQGLQPQH
11 . TRBV24-1 ATSDPSRTEAF
9 . TRBV3-1 ASTGGHEQF
19 TRBD2 TRBV6-2/TRBV6-3 ASSYPDSGGSFYSSTDTQY
13 . TRBV20-1 SAQRGSSYNSPLH
15 . TRBV6-1 ASSELRGADLNTEAF
12 . TRBV5-8 ASSRGYGDSPLH
13 . TRBV4-1 ASSQVGLPLEKLF
13 . TRBV6-5 ASSFYGGGSDTQY
15 . TRBV7-3 ASSFEGINSGANVLT
11 . TRBV6-1 ASSEKGLEKLF
13 . TRBV9 ASSVNPTVGVAQY
11 . TRBV27 ASSFPGSDTQY
12 . TRBV9 ASSPLRVNTEAF
11 . TRBV7-2 ASSLPGLNEQF
12 . TRBV5-5 ASSLVGRGETQY
14 TRBD2 TRBV7-9 ASSSLIAGDTDTQY
10 . TRBV20-1 SALMGGSPLH
13 . TRBV5-1 ASRRAFSGNTEAF
12 TRBD1 TRBV6-5 ASTNFGTGGGYT
11 TRBD2 TRBV7-9 ASSVSGAGELF
15 TRBD2 TRBV20-1 SARSRTSGETQETQY
13 TRBD1 TRBV13 ASSPRDRGADTQY
10 . TRBV12-3/TRBV12-4 ASSLWGTEAF
14 TRBD1 TRBV6-2/TRBV6-3 ASSYGTEAFFYEQY
12 TRBD1 TRBV20-1 SASPGTGIYGYT
12 . TRBV6-5 ASSYSRGDQPQH
12 . TRBV15 ATSRAQRPGELF
10 . TRBV7-9 ASSHGGYEQF
13 TRBD1 TRBV4-1 ASSAQGSMNTEAF
12 TRBD2 TRBV5-1 ASSGGGAWETQY
13 . TRBV6-2/TRBV6-3 ASSYHQSSYNEQF
11 . TRBV5-1 ASSPDRYARLF
10 . TRBV12-3/TRBV12-4 ASTSPGHLVH
8 . TRBV7-9 ASSPRSGF
13 TRBD1 TRBV6-5 ASSLTGTGEDEQF
13 TRBD1 TRBV20-1 SARDGYRGRDEQF